Below are 5 T cell receptor beta chains sequenced from a single sample in a study of early T cells in non-severe SARS-CoV-2 infection. TCRdb re-called the 5' RACE reads with MiXCR, one entry per CDR3 protein. This repertoire shows about 34,000 distinct CDR3 sequences, over 5% found once; its top ten account for more than 6.5%. Sequenced input: whole blood. Source of these receptors: an adult who was a healthcare worker with PCR-confirmed SARS-CoV-2 infection or an uninfected control (not recorded which).

The sample holds many counts of this clonotype. The chain combines TRBV6-6 with TRBJ1-5; D might be TRBD1 (6 bases). V gave up 2 bases and J gave up 3 bases, with 8 bases separating them. The CDR3 extends over 14 amino acids. CDR1 is MNHNY, CDR2 SVGAGI, per germline (reference sequence). CDR3 loop: CASSYQGNNQPQHF. Here the CDR3 DNA reads TGTGCCAGCAGTTACCAGGGGAACAATCAGCCCCAGCATTTT.

This clonotype was detected many times. V gene TRBV27 combines with J gene TRBJ2-1; TRBD1 agrees at 7 bases. CDR3 length equals 16 residues. After removal of 4 bases from V and 3 bases from J, the junction contained 9 bases not matched to a gene. The germline V gene has CDR1 MNHEY and CDR2 SMNVEV (reference sequence). CDR3 region: CASSSTWDSSYNEQFF. CDR3 in DNA: TGTGCCAGCAGTTCGACCTGGGACAGCAGCTACAATGAGCAGTTCTTC.

In its sample, this clonotype was seen many times. V gene TRBV11-2 combines with J gene TRBJ2-5, with 9 bases lining up with TRBD2. Trimming at V came to 3 bases and at J to 2 bases, leaving 7 bases not matched to a gene. In germline, CDR1 is SGHAT, CDR2 FQNNGV. The CDR3 totals 16 residues. CDR3 DNA: TGTGCCAGCAGCTTTGGGGCTAGCGGGGTTCAAGAGACCCAGTACTTC. This translates into CASSFGASGVQETQYF.

The sample holds many counts of this clonotype. This chain links TRBV9 with TRBJ1-1; possible D gene TRBD1, 6 bases. Trimming shortened V by 3 bases and J by 4 bases, and 13 bases separated the two germline ends. CDR1 SGDLS and CDR2 YYNGEE come from the germline V gene. The CDR3 extends over 14 amino acids. Written as DNA, the CDR3 is TGTGCCAGCAGCGCAGGGGCGAGTGGCACTGAAGCTTTCTTT. Its protein product is CASSAGASGTEAFF.

This clonotype was counted ten times or more. This sequence joins TRBV5-4 and TRBJ2-3; D remains ambiguous. V lost 3 bases and J lost 1, with 12 bases in between. From germline, CDR1 is SGHNT and CDR2 YYREEE (reference sequence). The CDR3 runs 15 residues. CDR3 nucleotide sequence: TGTGCCAGCAGCTCCTTGGTAACGGGCACAGATACGCAGTATTTT. It encodes CASSSLVTGTDTQYF.